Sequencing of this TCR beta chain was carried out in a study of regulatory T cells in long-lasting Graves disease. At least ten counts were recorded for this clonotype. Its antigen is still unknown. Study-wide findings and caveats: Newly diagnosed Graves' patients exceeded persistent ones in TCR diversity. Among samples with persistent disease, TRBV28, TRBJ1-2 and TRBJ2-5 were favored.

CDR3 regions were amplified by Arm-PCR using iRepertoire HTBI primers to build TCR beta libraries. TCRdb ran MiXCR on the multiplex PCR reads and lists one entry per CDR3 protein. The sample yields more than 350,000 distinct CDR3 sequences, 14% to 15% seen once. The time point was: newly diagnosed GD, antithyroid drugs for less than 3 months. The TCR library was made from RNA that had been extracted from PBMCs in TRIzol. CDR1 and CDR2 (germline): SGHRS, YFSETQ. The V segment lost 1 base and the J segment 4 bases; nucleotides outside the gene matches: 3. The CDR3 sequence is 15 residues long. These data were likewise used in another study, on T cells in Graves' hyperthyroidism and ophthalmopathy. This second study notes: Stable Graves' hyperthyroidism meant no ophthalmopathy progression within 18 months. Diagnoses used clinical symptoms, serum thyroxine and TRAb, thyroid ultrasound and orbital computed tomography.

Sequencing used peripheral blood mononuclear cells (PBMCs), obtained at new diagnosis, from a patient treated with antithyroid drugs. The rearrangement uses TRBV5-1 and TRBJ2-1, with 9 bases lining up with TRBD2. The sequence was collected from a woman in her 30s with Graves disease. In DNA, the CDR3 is TGCGCCAGCAGCTTGCGACTAGCGGTTTACAATGAGCAGTTCTTC. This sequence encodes CASSLRLAVYNEQFF.